These 4 T cell receptor beta chains were sequenced from one sample in a study of beta chain features in type 1 diabetes. The isolated RNA, all of it, was reverse transcribed, so expressed TCRB transcripts were what got sequenced. The method was immunoSEQ multiplex PCR; TCRdb's version includes in-frame clones alone and lacks a portion of them. The profile shows 200,000 to 250,000 clones, 25% to 30% of them singletons. The specimen sequenced was central memory CD4+ T cells from blood. The receptors were gathered from a man aged 30 to 45 in good health.

The J gene is TRBJ2-3, the V gene TRBV28; possibly TRBD2 for D (5 bases). Germline V gene sequence: CDR1 MDHEN, CDR2 SYDVKM. V lost 7 bases and J lost 1, with 15 bases in between. The CDR3 runs 15 residues. DNA for the CDR3: TGTGCCAGCATTCGGGCCTCCGGGGGCACAGATACGCAGTATTTT. Translation gives CASIRASGGTDTQYF.

This clone appeared a few times. Distinct nucleotide sequences in the sample also encode this CDR3. J is TRBJ2-1 and V is TRBV7-8; D unclear. Trimming shortened V by 4 bases and J by 6 bases, and 10 bases separated the two germline ends. This CDR3 region has 13 residues. Germline CDR1 SGHVS, CDR2 FQNEAQ. CDR3 DNA sequence: TGTGCCAGCAGCTCTGAGCGAGGCAATGAGCAGTTCTTC. This translates into CASSSERGNEQFF.

In regard to this clone: The same CDR3 arises from other DNA sequences in this sample as well. J is TRBJ2-1 and V is TRBV29-1; 8 bases agree with TRBD1. The junction had 9 bases not matched to a gene; V was cut back by 6 bases and J by 8 bases. This CDR3 contains 13 residues. Germline assignment: CDR1 SQVTM and CDR2 ANQGSEA. The chain's CDR3 is CSVLTGEVDEQFF. The CDR3 nucleotides read TGCAGCGTCCTGACAGGGGAGGTTGATGAGCAGTTCTTC.

The rearrangement joins TRBV13 to TRBJ2-7; TRBD1 aligns across 8 bases. V dropped 1 base and J dropped 5; count of bases not matched to a gene: 7. Germline values: CDR1 PRHDT, CDR2 FYEKMQ (reference sequence). This CDR3 region has 15 residues. CDR3 amino acids: CASSLDQGAFDEQYF. CDR3 coding DNA: TGTGCCAGCAGCTTAGACCAGGGGGCTTTTGACGAGCAGTACTTC.